The source of this T cell receptor beta chain is a study of T cells in Graves' hyperthyroidism and ophthalmopathy. Concerning this clonotype: Its antigen is as yet unknown.

Subjects aged 18 to 65 presented with newly diagnosed hyperthyroidism of less than 2 months' duration. Criteria for exclusion of patients were uncontrolled infection, other autoimmune disease, pregnancy or lactation. The source of the PBMCs was 10 ml of fresh peripheral blood. Germline CDR1 and CDR2: MNHEY and SVGEGT. With 6 bases clipped from V and 4 bases from J, the junction kept 15 bases outside the gene matches. The length of the CDR3 is 17 residues. Study outcomes and limitations: Most thyroid clonotypes expanded above 0.001 appeared in blood too.

TCR beta CDR3 regions were amplified from RNA transcripts. TCR CDR3 underwent first-round RT-PCR with the HTBI primer set. Each CDR3 protein is one row after TCRdb ran MiXCR on the multiplex PCR reads. The sample holds around 300,000 distinct CDR3 sequences, roughly 13% seen once. Sequencing input: blood. This clonotype originated in a woman between 40 and 50 years old with Graves' hyperthyroidism. The V gene is TRBV6-2 or TRBV6-3, the J gene TRBJ2-7; 10 bases line up with TRBD1. In nucleotides, the CDR3 is TGTGCCAGCAGCCGGGGACAGGGGACCCGCTTAGGGTACGAGCAGTACTTC. Its protein product is CASSRGQGTRLGYEQYF.